This T cell receptor beta chain was obtained from a study of prognosis after radiotherapy for stage I lung cancer. This clonotype was recorded at least ten times. Its antigen is still unknown. Genomic DNA yielded TCR beta CDR3, amplified by two-round multiplex PCR. Round one of PCR was performed, and it used primers specific to each TRBV and TRBJ gene. The second round, a PCR step, used universal primers. TCRdb re-derived calls from the multiplex PCR reads in MiXCR, one entry per CDR3 protein. In the table there are 26,000 or so distinct CDR3 sequences, about 32% of which are singletons. The study's findings and limits: A determination of whether the expanded TCR clones were tumor-specific was not made. Usage of TRBV and TRBJ genes reportedly differed between metastatic and non-metastatic patients. Post-therapy Shannon entropy was lower in patients developing distant metastases following stereotactic body radiation therapy.

J was trimmed by 4 bases and V by 2 bases; bases with no gene match: 4. This CDR3 is 15 amino acids long. Germline assignment: CDR1 MNHEY and CDR2 SVGAGI. The sample was PBMCs, taken before or after stereotactic body radiation therapy (not recorded which). The source is a donor of 50 years or more with non-small cell lung cancer. The rearrangement links TRBV6-5 to TRBJ2-2; TRBD1 agrees at 7 bases. For the CDR3, the DNA is TGTGCCAGCAGTTACGGGGCAGGGGGCACCGGGGAGCTGTTTTTT. Translating gives CASSYGAGGTGELFF.